A single sample is the source of the 10 T cell receptor beta chains below, sequenced in a study of blood T cells in healthy people across ages. Combining a sample-barcoded 5' primer with a J-beta primer mix, a second PCR ran for roughly 7 to 12 cycles. MiXCR was run by TCRdb on the 5' RACE reads, yielding one entry per CDR3 protein. Here the sample spans under 950,000 distinct CDR3 sequences, around a fifth being singletons. Sequencing was performed on blood. These receptors came from a man aged 70-80 years in good health.

The chain links TRBV6-2 or TRBV6-3 to TRBJ1-5; D not resolved. CDR1 MNHEY and CDR2 SVGEGT come from the germline V gene. V lost 4 bases, J lost 1 base, and 11 bases lay in between. The CDR3 is made up of 15 amino acids. The CDR3 sequence: CASSLRIGSNQPQHF. CDR3 sequence (DNA): TGTGCCAGCAGTTTACGGATTGGGAGCAATCAGCCCCAGCATTTT.

The V and J genes are TRBV20-1 and TRBJ1-5; D not certain. V lost 2 bases, J lost 0 bases, and 11 bases lay in between. The CDR3 length is 15 residues. CDR1 is DFQATT and CDR2 is SNEGSKA in the germline V gene (reference sequence). The CDR3 coding sequence is TGCAGTGCTAGACTCACACGATATAGCAATCAGCCCCAGCATTTT. Protein: CSARLTRYSNQPQHF.

This clonotype was detected a few times. The chain recombines TRBV6-4 with TRBJ2-5, with 7 bases that match TRBD2. Germline trimming cut 5 bases from V and 2 bases from J; bases unmatched to any gene: 8. CDR1 MRHNA and CDR2 SNTAGT come from the germline V gene. The CDR3 has 15 amino acids. The DNA for the CDR3 is TGTGCCAGCAGTCAAGATAGCGGGCCTCAAGAGACCCAGTACTTC. This sequence encodes CASSQDSGPQETQYF.

For this clonotype: Since a much larger clone is just one base distant, this may be a read error. This chain links TRBV10-3 with TRBJ2-3, with D unresolved. The CDR3 is made up of 12 amino acids. The ends were cut back, 11 bases at V and 2 bases at J, with 11 bases in the middle. Germline CDR1 reads ENHRY; CDR2 reads SYGVKD. The CDR3 here is CAVASNTDTQYF. CDR3 DNA sequence: TGTGCCGTGGCTTCTAACACAGATACGCAGTATTTT.

This clonotype was observed a handful of times. The chain carries TRBV6-1 and TRBJ1-2; D uncertain. Trimming took 2 bases from V and 4 from J, leaving 14 bases between them. The CDR3 runs 15 residues. Germline lookup yields CDR1 MNHNS and CDR2 SASEGT. The CDR3 coding sequence is TGTGCCAGCAGTGAAAGGCCGTCAAGTCTCTATGGCTACACCTTC. Protein product: CASSERPSSLYGYTF.

The rearrangement links TRBV29-1 to TRBJ2-5; a possible D gene is TRBD1 (6 bases). The better agreement between TRBJ2-7 and the DNA end casts doubt on the J call. Germline CDR1 SQVTM, CDR2 ANQGSEA. The CDR3 spans 12 residues. DNA of the CDR3: TGCAGCGCCGGACAGTGGCCCTACGAGCAGTACTTC. Its translation: CSAGQWPYEQYF.

CDR3 bases: TGCAGCGCCGAAACGGAAGGCTACACCTTC. This translates into CSAETEGYTF. The chain recombines TRBV29-1 with TRBJ1-2, with D hard to call. The CDR3 has 10 residues. CDR1 and CDR2 from the germline V gene are SQVTM and ANQGSEA. V was trimmed by 7 bases and J by 8 bases, leaving 11 bases between them.

This clonotype was detected only a few times. This chain links TRBV7-8 with TRBJ2-3; the D is unclear. Germline V gene data show CDR1 as SGHVS and CDR2 as FQNEAQ. V was trimmed by 0 bases and J by 2 bases, leaving 9 bases between them. The CDR3 spans 15 residues. CDR3: CASSLAADPTDTQYF. The CDR3 bases are TGTGCCAGCAGCTTAGCGGCTGATCCCACAGATACGCAGTATTTT.

This chain joins TRBV3-1 and TRBJ2-1; the match to TRBD2 covers 7 bases. Germline CDR1 and CDR2: LGHDT and YNNKEL (reference sequence). The trim removed 1 base at V and 7 bases at J, leaving 7 bases unmatched. The CDR3 consists of 15 residues. The CDR3: CASSQAGGLRNEQFF. In DNA form, the CDR3 reads TGTGCCAGCAGCCAAGCGGGAGGATTGAGGAATGAGCAGTTCTTC.

This clonotype was picked up a small number of times. This chain uses TRBV9 with TRBJ1-2; no clear D gene. Germline assignment: CDR1 SGDLS and CDR2 YYNGEE. V was shortened by 5 bases and J by 1 base, with 9 bases between the two germline ends. The CDR3 is made up of 13 amino acids. The DNA of the CDR3 is TGTGCCAGCAGAAAAACAAATAACTATGGCTACACCTTC. This translates into CASRKTNNYGYTF.